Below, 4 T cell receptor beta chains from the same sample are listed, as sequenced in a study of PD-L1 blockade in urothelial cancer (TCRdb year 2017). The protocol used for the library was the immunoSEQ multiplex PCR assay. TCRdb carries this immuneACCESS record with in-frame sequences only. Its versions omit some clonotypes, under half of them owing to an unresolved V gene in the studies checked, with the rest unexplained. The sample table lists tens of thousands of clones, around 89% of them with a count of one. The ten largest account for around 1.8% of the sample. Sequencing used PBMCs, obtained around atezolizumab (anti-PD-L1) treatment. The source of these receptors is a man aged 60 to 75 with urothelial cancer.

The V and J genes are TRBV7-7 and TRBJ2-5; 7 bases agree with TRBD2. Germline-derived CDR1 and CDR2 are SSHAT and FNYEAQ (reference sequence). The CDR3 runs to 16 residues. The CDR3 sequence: CATRRMAGEGRETQYF. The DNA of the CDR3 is TGTGCTACGCGCAGGATGGCGGGAGAGGGGAGGGAGACCCAGTACTTC. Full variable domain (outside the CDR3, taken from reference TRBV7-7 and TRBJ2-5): GAGVSQSPRYKVTKRGQDVTLRCDPISSHATLYWYQQALGQGPEFLTYFNYEAQPDKSGLPSDRFSAERPEGSISTLTIQRTEQRDSAMYRCATRRMAGEGRETQYFGPGTRLLVL.

Here the CDR3 reads CASTTDRGLDGYTF. The CDR3 DNA sequence: TGTGCCAGCACCACCGACAGGGGGCTTGATGGCTACACCTTC. V and J are TRBV6-1 and TRBJ1-2, with TRBD1 identical over 10 bases. The CDR3 sequence is 14 residues long. J was trimmed by 6 bases and V by 7 bases; bases with no gene match: 8. CDR1 and CDR2 from the germline V gene are MNHNS and SASEGT.

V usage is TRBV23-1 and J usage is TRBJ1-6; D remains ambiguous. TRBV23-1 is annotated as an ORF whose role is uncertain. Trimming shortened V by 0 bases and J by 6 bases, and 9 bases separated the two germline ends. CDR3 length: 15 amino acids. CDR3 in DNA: TGCGCCAGCAGTCAATCGGGCAGAAGTAATTCACCCCTCCACTTT. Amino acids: CASSQSGRSNSPLHF.

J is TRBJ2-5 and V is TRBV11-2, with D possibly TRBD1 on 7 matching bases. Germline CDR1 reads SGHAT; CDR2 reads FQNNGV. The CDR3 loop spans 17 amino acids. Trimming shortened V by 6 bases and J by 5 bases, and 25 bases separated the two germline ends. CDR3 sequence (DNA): TGTGCCAGCAGGCAGTCGACTATGACAGGGAGCGGGGAGACCCAGTACTTC. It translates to CASRQSTMTGSGETQYF.